The 21 T cell receptor beta chains in this list originate from one sample, sequenced in a study of blood T cell repertoires in COVID-19. Measured with immunoSEQ multiplex PCR; TCRdb has only the in-frame clones, and not every one. Of around 65,000 clones listed, roughly 79% are singletons. The sample comprised peripheral blood. These TCRs come from a man in his sixties with acute or convalescent COVID-19.

J is TRBJ1-3 and V is TRBV5-1; the D gene is possibly TRBD1 (5 bases). V shed 4 bases and J shed 1 base, with 9 bases lying between them. This CDR3 is 14 amino acids long. The germline gives CDR1 SGHRS, CDR2 YFSETQ. For the CDR3, the DNA is TGCGCCAGCAGCCCGGAGGGGTCTGGAAACACCATATATTTT. Translated: CASSPEGSGNTIYF.

The gene calls are TRBV5-8 and TRBJ2-1, with TRBD2 matching over 11 bases. Trimming cost V 0 bases and J 9 bases; bases outside gene matches: 11. Germline V gene sequence: CDR1 SGHTS, CDR2 YDEGEE. The CDR3 loop spans 17 amino acids. The CDR3 loop reads CASSLARLAGTGGEQFF. The CDR3 nucleotides are TGTGCCAGCAGCTTGGCTAGACTAGCGGGGACCGGGGGTGAGCAGTTCTTC.

The chain links TRBV5-5 to TRBJ1-2, with D maybe TRBD1 (5 bases). Per the germline V gene, CDR1 is SGHKS and CDR2 is YYEKEE (reference sequence). The length of the CDR3 is 16 residues. Trimming cost V 0 bases and J 0 bases, with 12 bases left between them. CDR3 residues: CASSLAGGIANYGYTF. The CDR3 nucleotides are TGTGCCAGCAGCTTGGCCGGGGGAATAGCTAACTATGGCTACACCTTC.

The V and J genes are TRBV7-9 and TRBJ1-2; TRBD1 matches 8 bases. The CDR3 runs to 13 residues. In germline, CDR1 is SEHNR, CDR2 FQNEAQ (reference sequence). Trimming took 5 bases from V and 5 from J; bases not matched to a gene: 4. CDR3 sequence reads: CASSAQGDYGYTF. CDR3 sequence (DNA): TGTGCCAGCAGCGCACAGGGGGATTATGGCTACACCTTC.

The rearrangement joins TRBV4-3 to TRBJ2-1; 7 bases map to TRBD2. J lost 5 bases, V lost 0 bases, and 7 bases had no gene match. The CDR3 totals 16 residues. Germline CDR1 reads LGHNA; CDR2 reads YSLEER. In nucleotides, the CDR3 is TGCGCCAGCAGCCAAGAGACTAGCACCCTTCACAATGAGCAGTTCTTC. It specifies CASSQETSTLHNEQFF.

The chain couples TRBV5-1 to TRBJ2-7, with 7 positions matching TRBD1. The CDR3 spans 15 residues. Germline V gene data show CDR1 as SGHRS and CDR2 as YFSETQ. The ends lost 0 bases at V and 4 bases at J; junction bases unmatched: 7. CDR3 DNA: TGCGCCAGCAGCTTGGGACAGGGCGAAGGATACGAGCAGTACTTC. Translated, it gives CASSLGQGEGYEQYF.

This clone is categorized as large (0.1 to 1%). The rearrangement uses TRBV5-1 and TRBJ1-6, with a weak D call TRBD1 (6 bases). Germline CDR1 is SGHRS and CDR2 is YFSETQ. Trimming cost V 0 bases and J 6 bases, with 13 bases left between them. CDR3 size: 16 residues. In nucleotides, the CDR3 is TGCGCCAGCAGCTTGGTCACCGGGACACCTAATTCACCCCTCCACTTT. Translation: CASSLVTGTPNSPLHF.

The chain couples TRBV3-1 (or the pseudogene TRBV3-2) to TRBJ2-3; 7 positions agree with TRBD2. Germline assignment: CDR1 LGHDT and CDR2 YNNKEL (reference sequence). The junction had 3 bases not matched to a gene; V was cut back by 1 base and J by 2 bases. The CDR3 length is 15 residues. The CDR3 DNA follows: TGTGCCAGCAGCCAAGGCGGGGGACCCACAGATACGCAGTATTTT. Protein sequence: CASSQGGGPTDTQYF.

The chain is built from TRBV7-9 and TRBJ1-6, with D perhaps matching TRBD1 (5 bases). The germline CDR1 and CDR2 sequences are SEHNR and FQNEAQ (reference sequence). This CDR3 has 14 residues. V was trimmed by 3 bases and J by 14 bases, leaving 17 bases between them. The CDR3 DNA reads as TGTGCCAGCAGCTTTAGCCAGGGCCATGGGGCCCTCCACTTT. Its translation: CASSFSQGHGALHF.

J is TRBJ1-5 and V is TRBV4-3, with a possible D match to TRBD1 (6 bases). The CDR3 covers 16 residues. V lost 0 bases to trimming and J lost 5 bases, with 14 bases between them. The V gene's germline CDR1 is LGHNA and CDR2 YSLEER. DNA for the CDR3: TGCGCCAGCAGCCAAGACCCCGGGACAAACTATCAGCCCCAGCATTTT. Translated, it gives CASSQDPGTNYQPQHF.

The rearrangement links TRBV9 to TRBJ1-2, with 7 bases that match TRBD1. The CDR3 has 13 residues. V gave up 3 bases and J gave up 2 bases; unmatched junction bases: 1. The germline V gene encodes CDR1 SGDLS and CDR2 YYNGEE. CDR3 protein: CASSDRGNYGYTF. In DNA, the CDR3 is TGTGCCAGCAGCGACAGGGGCAACTATGGCTACACCTTC.

The genes are TRBV7-9 and TRBJ2-7; tentative D call: TRBD2 (5 bases). Germline CDR1 SEHNR, CDR2 FQNEAQ (reference sequence). The CDR3 totals 12 residues. Trimming left V 2 bases short and J 7 bases short, with 9 bases between. The CDR3 region has the DNA TGTGCCAGCAGCTTATCGGACTTGGAGCAGTACTTC. Protein product: CASSLSDLEQYF.

The chain is built from TRBV3-1 (or the pseudogene TRBV3-2) and TRBJ2-2, with 8 bases that match TRBD1. The CDR3 contains 16 residues. The V and J ends lost 1 base and 1 base, in that order; junction bases with no gene match: 2. Germline CDR1 LGHDT, CDR2 YNNKEL (reference sequence). In DNA form, the CDR3 reads TGTGCCAGCAGCCAAGGGACAGGGCTGAACACCGGGGAGCTGTTTTTT. The encoded protein is CASSQGTGLNTGELFF.

This clone was seen a single time. The rearrangement joins TRBV18 to TRBJ1-1, with a weak D call TRBD1 (6 bases). With 4 bases removed from V and 5 bases from J, the gap between germline ends came to 14 bases. CDR1 KGHSH and CDR2 LQKENI come from the germline V gene. The CDR3 sequence is 14 residues long. The CDR3 DNA is TGTGCCAGCTCACAGCTCCCAGGGGAGACTGAAGCTTTCTTT. This codes for CASSQLPGETEAFF. Based on the CDR3 plus reference TRBV18 and TRBJ1-1, the full variable domain is NAGVMQNPRHLVRRRGQEARLRCSPMKGHSHVYWYRQLPEEGLKFMVYLQKENIIDESGMPKERFSAEFPKEGPSILRIQQVVRGDSAAYFCASSQLPGETEAFFGQGTRLTVV.

This chain uses TRBV7-2 with TRBJ2-7; a possible D gene is TRBD1 (5 bases). Trimming took 5 bases from V and 2 from J, leaving 10 bases between them. Looked up from germline, CDR1 is SGHTA and CDR2 is FQGNSA. This CDR3 comprises 13 residues. Written as DNA, the CDR3 is TGTGCCAGCAGCCCCGGACAAACCTACGAGCAGTACTTC. Amino acid sequence: CASSPGQTYEQYF.

The chain recombines TRBV30 with TRBJ1-4; TRBD1 agrees at 10 bases. Germline assignment: CDR1 GTSNPN and CDR2 SVGIG (reference sequence). The CDR3 contains 12 residues. The junction had 3 bases not matched to a gene; V was cut back by 8 bases and J by 6 bases. CDR3 protein: CAGDRGHEKLFF. DNA of the CDR3: TGTGCCGGTGACAGGGGGCATGAAAAACTGTTTTTT.

The V and J genes are TRBV6-2 or TRBV6-3 and TRBJ2-3; 8 bases fit TRBD1. V gave up 5 bases and J gave up 6 bases; unmatched junction bases: 10. The CDR3 length is 15 residues. Per germline, CDR1 MNHEY and CDR2 SVGEGT. CDR3 sequence (DNA): TGTGCCAGCAGTGCGGACAGGGTATCTGTGGATACGCAGTATTTT. As protein: CASSADRVSVDTQYF.

The chain carries TRBV6-2 or TRBV6-3 and TRBJ2-2, with 8 bases identical to TRBD2. V shed 8 bases and J 5 bases; nucleotides not matched to a gene: 10. This CDR3 region has 15 residues. Germline CDR1 MNHEY, CDR2 SVGEGT. CDR3 nucleotides: TGTGCCAGCCGCCTGGCGGGGGGATTTACCGGGGAGCTGTTTTTT. Its translation is CASRLAGGFTGELFF.

The chain has TRBV7-2 and TRBJ2-3, with 9 bases identical to TRBD2. Unmatched junction bases numbered 7, after V lost 3 bases and J lost 6 bases. CDR1 and CDR2 (germline): SGHTA, FQGNSA. The CDR3 extends over 15 amino acids. Here the CDR3 DNA reads TGTGCCAGCAGCTTTTCGGCGGGGGGGATGGATACGCAGTATTTT. Its protein product is CASSFSAGGMDTQYF.

The gene calls are TRBV29-1 and TRBJ2-7, with a possible D match to TRBD2 (5 bases). CDR3 length equals 16 residues. Trimming took off 0 bases at V and 0 bases at J, with 15 bases between the two ends. Germline CDR1 is SQVTM and CDR2 is ANQGSEA. CDR3 amino acids: CSVEELTRDGSYEQYF. The DNA of the CDR3 is TGCAGCGTTGAAGAGCTCACCCGGGATGGCTCCTACGAGCAGTACTTC.

V usage is TRBV7-9 and J usage is TRBJ1-1; unclear D gene. Germline assignment: CDR1 SEHNR and CDR2 FQNEAQ (reference sequence). V lost 4 bases to trimming and J lost 0 bases, with 6 bases between them. This CDR3 has 13 residues. CDR3 in amino acids: CASSSQVNTEAFF. CDR3 DNA sequence: TGTGCCAGCAGCTCCCAGGTGAACACTGAAGCTTTCTTT.